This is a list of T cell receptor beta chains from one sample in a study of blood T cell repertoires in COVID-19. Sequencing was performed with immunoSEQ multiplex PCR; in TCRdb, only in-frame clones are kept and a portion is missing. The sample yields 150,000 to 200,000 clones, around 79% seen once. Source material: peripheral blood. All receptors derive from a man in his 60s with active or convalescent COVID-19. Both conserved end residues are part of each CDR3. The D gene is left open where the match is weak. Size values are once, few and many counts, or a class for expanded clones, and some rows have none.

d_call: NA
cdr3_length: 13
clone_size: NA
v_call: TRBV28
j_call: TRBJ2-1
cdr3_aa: CASRPPEGNEQFF
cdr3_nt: TGTGCCAGCAGGCCGCCTGAGGGCAATGAGCAGTTCTTC

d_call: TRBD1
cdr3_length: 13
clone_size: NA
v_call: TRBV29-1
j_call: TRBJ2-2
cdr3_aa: CSWVGGGTGELFF
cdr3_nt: TGCAGCTGGGTAGGGGGCGGCACCGGGGAGCTGTTTTTT

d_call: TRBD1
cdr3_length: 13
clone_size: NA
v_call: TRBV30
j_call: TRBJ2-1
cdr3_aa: CAWTRTGYSEQFF
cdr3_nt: TGTGCCTGGACGAGGACAGGGTATTCTGAGCAGTTCTTC

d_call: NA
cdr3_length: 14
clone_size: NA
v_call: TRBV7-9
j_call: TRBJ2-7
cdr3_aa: CASSLSATGDEQYF
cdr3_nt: TGTGCCAGCAGCTTATCGGCCACCGGGGACGAGCAGTACTTC

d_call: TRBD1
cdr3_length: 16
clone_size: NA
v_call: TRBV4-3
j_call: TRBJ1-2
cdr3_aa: CASSQEQGAANYGYTF
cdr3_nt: TGCGCCAGCAGCCAAGAGCAGGGGGCTGCTAACTATGGCTACACCTTC

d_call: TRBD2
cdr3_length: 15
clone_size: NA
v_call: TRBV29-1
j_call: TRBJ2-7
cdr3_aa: CSVDSSASGTYEQYF
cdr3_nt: TGCAGCGTTGATAGTTCGGCTAGCGGGACCTACGAGCAGTACTTC

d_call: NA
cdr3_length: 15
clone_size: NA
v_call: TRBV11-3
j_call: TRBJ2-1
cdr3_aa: CASSLGTGSYNEQFF
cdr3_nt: TGTGCCAGCAGCTTAGGAACGGGTTCCTACAATGAGCAGTTCTTC

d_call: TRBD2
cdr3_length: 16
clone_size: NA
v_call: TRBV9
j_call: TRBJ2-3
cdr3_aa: CASSGGLAGTIDTQYF
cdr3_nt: TGTGCCAGCAGCGGGGGACTAGCGGGAACGATAGATACGCAGTATTTT

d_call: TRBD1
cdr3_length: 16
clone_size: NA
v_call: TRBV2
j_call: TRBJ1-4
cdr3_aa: CASRGDRGTTNEKLFF
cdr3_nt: TGTGCCAGCAGGGGGGACAGAGGCACAACTAATGAAAAACTGTTTTTT

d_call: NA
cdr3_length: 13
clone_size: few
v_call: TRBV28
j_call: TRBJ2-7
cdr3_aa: CASSWVRAYEQYF
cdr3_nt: TGTGCCAGCAGTTGGGTCAGGGCCTACGAGCAGTACTTC

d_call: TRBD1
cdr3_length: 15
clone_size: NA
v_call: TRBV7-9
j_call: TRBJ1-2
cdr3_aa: CASSAGQGANYGYTF
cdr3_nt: TGTGCCAGCAGCGCGGGACAGGGGGCTAACTATGGCTACACCTTC

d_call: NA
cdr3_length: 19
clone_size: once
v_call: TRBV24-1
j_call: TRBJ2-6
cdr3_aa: CATSARSGKRGSGANVLTF
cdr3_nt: TGTGCCACCAGTGCAAGATCAGGAAAAAGGGGCTCTGGGGCCAACGTCCTGACTTTC

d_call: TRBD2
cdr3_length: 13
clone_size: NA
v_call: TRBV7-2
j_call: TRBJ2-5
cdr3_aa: CASSQSGGETQYF
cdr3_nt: TGTGCCAGCAGCCAGAGCGGGGGGGAGACCCAGTACTTC

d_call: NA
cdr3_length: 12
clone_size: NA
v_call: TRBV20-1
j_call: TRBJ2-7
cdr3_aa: CSASAVSYEQYF
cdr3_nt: TGCAGTGCTAGTGCCGTCTCCTACGAGCAGTACTTC

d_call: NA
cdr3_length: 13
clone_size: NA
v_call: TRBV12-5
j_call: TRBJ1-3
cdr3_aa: CASGVTAGNTIYF
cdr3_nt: TGTGCTAGTGGCGTGACAGCTGGAAACACCATATATTTT

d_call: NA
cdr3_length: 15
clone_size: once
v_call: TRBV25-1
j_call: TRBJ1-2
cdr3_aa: CASSDPSGGVDGYTF
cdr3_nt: TGTGCCAGCAGCGACCCCTCTGGGGGGGTAGATGGCTACACCTTC

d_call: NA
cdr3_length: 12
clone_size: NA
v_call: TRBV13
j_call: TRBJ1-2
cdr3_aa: CASSGGNYGYTF
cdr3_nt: TGTGCCAGCAGCGGCGGGAACTATGGCTACACCTTC

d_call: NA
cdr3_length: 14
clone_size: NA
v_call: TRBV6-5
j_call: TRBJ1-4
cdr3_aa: CASSGGRNNEKLFF
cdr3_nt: TGTGCCAGCAGCGGGGGGCGGAATAATGAAAAACTGTTTTTT

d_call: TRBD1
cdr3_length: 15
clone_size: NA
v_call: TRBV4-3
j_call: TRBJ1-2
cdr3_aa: CASSQRQGGSYGYTF
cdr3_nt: TGCGCCAGCAGCCAACGACAGGGGGGAAGCTATGGCTACACCTTC

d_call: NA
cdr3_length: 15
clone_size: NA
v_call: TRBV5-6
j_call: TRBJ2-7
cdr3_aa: CASSLVRGGSYEQYF
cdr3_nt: TGTGCCAGCAGCTTGGTAAGGGGGGGCTCCTACGAGCAGTACTTC

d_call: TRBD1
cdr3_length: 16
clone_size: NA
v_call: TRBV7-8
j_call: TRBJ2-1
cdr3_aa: CASSPRLGQGHNEQFF
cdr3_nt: TGTGCCAGCAGCCCACGCCTGGGACAGGGCCACAATGAGCAGTTCTTC

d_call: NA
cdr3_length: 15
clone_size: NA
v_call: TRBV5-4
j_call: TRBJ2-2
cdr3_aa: CASSTGQTNTGELFF
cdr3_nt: TGTGCCAGCAGCACAGGACAGACGAACACCGGGGAGCTGTTTTTT

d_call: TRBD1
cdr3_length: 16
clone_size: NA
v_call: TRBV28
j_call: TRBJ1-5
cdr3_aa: CASSLFPGGSNQPQHF
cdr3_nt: TGTGCCAGCAGTTTATTTCCAGGGGGCAGCAATCAGCCCCAGCATTTT

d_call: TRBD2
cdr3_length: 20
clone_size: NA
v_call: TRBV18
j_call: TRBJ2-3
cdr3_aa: CASSPIPLAGTGESTDTQYF
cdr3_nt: TGTGCCAGCTCGCCAATACCACTAGCGGGGACGGGGGAAAGCACAGATACGCAGTATTTT

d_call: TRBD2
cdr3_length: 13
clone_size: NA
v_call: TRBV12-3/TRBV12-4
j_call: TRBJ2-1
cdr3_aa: CASRRTSNHEQFF
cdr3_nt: TGTGCCAGCAGACGGACTAGCAACCATGAGCAGTTCTTC

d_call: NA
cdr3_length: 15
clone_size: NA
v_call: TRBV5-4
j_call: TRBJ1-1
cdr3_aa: CASTTQTGGSTEAFF
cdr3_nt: TGTGCCAGCACCACCCAGACGGGGGGATCTACTGAAGCTTTCTTT

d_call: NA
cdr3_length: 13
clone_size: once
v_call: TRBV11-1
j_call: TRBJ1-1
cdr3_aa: CASSLVRGTEAFF
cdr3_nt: TGTGCCAGCAGCTTAGTTCGCGGGACTGAAGCTTTCTTT

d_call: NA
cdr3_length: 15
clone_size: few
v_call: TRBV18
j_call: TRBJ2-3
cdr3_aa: CASLPGPAATDTQYF
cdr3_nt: TGTGCCAGCTTACCAGGCCCAGCGGCCACAGATACGCAGTATTTT

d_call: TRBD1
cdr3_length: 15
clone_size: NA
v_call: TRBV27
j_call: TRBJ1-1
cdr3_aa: CASSAPGQGYTEAFF
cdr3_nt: TGTGCCAGCAGTGCGCCGGGACAGGGGTACACTGAAGCTTTCTTT

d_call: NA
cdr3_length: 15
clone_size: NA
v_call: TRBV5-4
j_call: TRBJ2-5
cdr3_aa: CASSRDIQQAETQYF
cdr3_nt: TGTGCCAGCAGCAGGGACATCCAGCAAGCTGAGACCCAGTACTTC

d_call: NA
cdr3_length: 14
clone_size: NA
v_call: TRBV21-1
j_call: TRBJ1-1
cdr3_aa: CASSKVRGGTEAFF
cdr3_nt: TGTGCCAGCAGCAAAGTGAGGGGGGGTACTGAAGCTTTCTTT

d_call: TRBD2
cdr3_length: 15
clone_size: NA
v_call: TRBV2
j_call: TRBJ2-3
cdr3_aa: CASSDSSGSTDTQYF
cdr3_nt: TGTGCCAGCAGCGACTCTAGCGGTAGCACAGATACGCAGTATTTT

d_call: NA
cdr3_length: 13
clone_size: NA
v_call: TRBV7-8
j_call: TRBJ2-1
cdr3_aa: CASSVGLDSKQFF
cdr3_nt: TGTGCCAGCAGCGTAGGCCTGGACTCAAAGCAGTTCTTC

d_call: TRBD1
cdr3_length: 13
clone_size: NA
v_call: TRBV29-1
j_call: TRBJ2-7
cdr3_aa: CSVDRQGTYEQYF
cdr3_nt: TGCAGCGTTGACCGACAGGGAACCTACGAGCAGTACTTC

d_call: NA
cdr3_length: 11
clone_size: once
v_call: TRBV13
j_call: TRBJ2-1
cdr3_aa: CASRARNEQFF
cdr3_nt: TGTGCCAGCCGAGCGCGCAATGAGCAGTTCTTC

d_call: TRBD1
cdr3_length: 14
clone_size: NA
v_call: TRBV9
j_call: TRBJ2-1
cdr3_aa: CASSAGQGAGEQFF
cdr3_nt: TGTGCCAGCAGCGCTGGACAGGGGGCCGGTGAGCAGTTCTTC

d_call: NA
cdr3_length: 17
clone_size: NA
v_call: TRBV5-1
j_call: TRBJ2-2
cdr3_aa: CASSPTTRTANTGELFF
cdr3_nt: TGCGCCAGCAGTCCAACCACCCGGACAGCTAATACCGGGGAGCTGTTTTTT

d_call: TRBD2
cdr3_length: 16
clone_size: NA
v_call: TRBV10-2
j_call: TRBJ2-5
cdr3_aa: CASSESGTSYRETQYF
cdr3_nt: TGCGCCAGCAGTGAGTCTGGGACTAGCTATCGTGAGACCCAGTACTTC

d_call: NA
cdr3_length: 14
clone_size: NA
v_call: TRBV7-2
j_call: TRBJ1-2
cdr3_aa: CASSPWGGNYGYTF
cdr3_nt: TGTGCCAGCAGCCCGTGGGGGGGGAACTATGGCTACACCTTC

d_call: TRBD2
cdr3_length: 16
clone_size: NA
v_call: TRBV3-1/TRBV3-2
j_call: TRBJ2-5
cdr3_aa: CASSHDRTSGRETQYF
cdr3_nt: TGTGCCAGCAGCCATGATAGGACTAGCGGAAGAGAGACCCAGTACTTC

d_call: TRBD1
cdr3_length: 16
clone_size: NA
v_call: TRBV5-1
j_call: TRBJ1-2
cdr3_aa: CASRHGQGRRDYGYTF
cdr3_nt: TGCGCCAGCAGACATGGACAGGGGAGACGGGACTATGGCTACACCTTC

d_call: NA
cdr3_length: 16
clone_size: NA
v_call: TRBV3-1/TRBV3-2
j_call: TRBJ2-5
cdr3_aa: CASSQEGGTDQETQYF
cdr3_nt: TGTGCCAGCAGCCAAGAGGGGGGAACAGATCAAGAGACCCAGTACTTC

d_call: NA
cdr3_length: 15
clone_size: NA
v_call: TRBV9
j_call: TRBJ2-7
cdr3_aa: CASSAGGGLSYEQYF
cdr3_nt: TGTGCCAGCAGCGCTGGGGGCGGGCTTTCGTACGAGCAGTACTTC

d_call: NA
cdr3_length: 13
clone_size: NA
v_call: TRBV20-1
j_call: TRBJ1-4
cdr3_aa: CSASSGGGEKLFF
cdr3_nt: TGCAGTGCTAGTTCGGGGGGTGGTGAAAAACTGTTTTTT

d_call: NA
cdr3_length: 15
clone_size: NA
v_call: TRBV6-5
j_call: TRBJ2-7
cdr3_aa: CASIGGDSSSYEQYF
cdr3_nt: TGTGCCAGCATAGGGGGGGACTCAAGCTCCTACGAGCAGTACTTC

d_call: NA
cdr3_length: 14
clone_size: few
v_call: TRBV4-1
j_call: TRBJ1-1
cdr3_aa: CASSQDGVGGEAFF
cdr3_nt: TGCGCCAGCAGCCAAGACGGCGTGGGGGGTGAAGCTTTCTTT

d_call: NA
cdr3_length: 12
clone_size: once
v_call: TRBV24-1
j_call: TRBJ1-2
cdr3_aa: CATSGRGYGYTF
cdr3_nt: TGTGCCACCAGTGGAAGGGGCTATGGCTACACCTTC

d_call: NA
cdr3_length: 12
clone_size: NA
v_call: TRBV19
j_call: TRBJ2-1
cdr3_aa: CASSIGAIEQFF
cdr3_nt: TGTGCCAGTAGTATAGGAGCTATTGAGCAGTTCTTC

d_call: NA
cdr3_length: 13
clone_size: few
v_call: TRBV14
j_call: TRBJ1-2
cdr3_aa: CASSQDTYYGYTF
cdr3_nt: TGTGCCAGCAGCCAAGACACTTACTATGGCTACACCTTC

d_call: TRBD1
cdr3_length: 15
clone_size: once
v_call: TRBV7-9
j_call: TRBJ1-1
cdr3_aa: CASSAWDRGNTEAFF
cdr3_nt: TGTGCCAGCAGCGCCTGGGACAGGGGGAACACTGAAGCTTTCTTT

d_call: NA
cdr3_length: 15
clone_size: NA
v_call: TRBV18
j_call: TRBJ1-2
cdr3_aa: CASSDLLGGSYGYTF
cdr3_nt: TGTGCCAGCTCCGATCTTCTTGGAGGCAGCTATGGCTACACCTTC

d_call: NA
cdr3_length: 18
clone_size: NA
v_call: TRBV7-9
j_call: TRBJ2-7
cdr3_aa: CASSLVRNGREDTYEQYF
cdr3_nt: TGTGCCAGCAGCTTAGTTAGGAATGGACGGGAAGATACCTACGAGCAGTACTTC